Listed below are T cell receptor beta chains from one sample, sequenced in a study of blood T cells in healthy people across ages. TCRdb reprocessed the 5' RACE reads via MiXCR and lists one record per CDR3 protein. The sample has about 1.6 million distinct CDR3 sequences, about 31% seen once. Sequenced sample: blood. These receptor sequences come from a woman in her thirties in good health. CDR3s include the opening cysteine and the closing phenylalanine or tryptophan. The D gene is left open where the match is weak. Expanded clones are given a class, and other clones once, few, many or no size at all.

>TRBV27|TRBD2|many|TRBJ2-7
CASSLSVSGTYEQYF
TGTGCCAGCAGTTTATCGGTTAGCGGGACCTACGAGCAGTACTTC
>TRBV20-1|TRBD1|.|TRBJ2-7
CSAPRTGGYEQYF
TGCAGTGCTCCCCGGACAGGGGGGTACGAGCAGTACTTC
>TRBV20-1|TRBD1|.|TRBJ2-7
CSASVGQGSSSYEQYF
TGCAGTGCTAGCGTAGGACAGGGATCCAGCTCCTACGAGCAGTACTTC
>TRBV7-2|.|many|TRBJ2-7
CASSYSRVTKYEQYF
TGTGCCAGCAGCTACTCTAGAGTGACAAAGTACGAGCAGTACTTC
>TRBV12-3/TRBV12-4|.|few|TRBJ1-2
CASSLAPGQIYGYTF
TGTGCCAGCAGTTTAGCACCTGGACAGATCTATGGCTACACCTTC
>TRBV6-6|TRBD1|.|TRBJ1-6
CASSTEGAAGSPLHF
TGTGCCAGCAGCACTGAGGGGGCGGCGGGTTCACCCCTCCACTTT
>TRBV27|.|.|TRBJ2-5
CASSQRVSKETQYF
TGTGCCAGCAGTCAACGGGTCTCTAAAGAGACCCAGTACTTC
>TRBV7-9|TRBD2|.|TRBJ2-3
CASSQTFPGLETADTQYF
TGTGCCAGCAGCCAGACCTTCCCGGGACTAGAGACTGCGGATACGCAGTATTTT
>TRBV5-4|TRBD2|.|TRBJ2-3
CASRFGSGGMTDTQYF
TGTGCCAGCAGATTCGGCAGCGGGGGGATGACAGATACGCAGTATTTT
>TRBV4-1|.|.|TRBJ2-6
CASSQTRGASGANVLTF
TGCGCCAGCAGCCAGACAAGGGGCGCGTCTGGGGCCAACGTCCTGACTTTC
>TRBV10-1|.|few|TRBJ2-5
CASSESSFGGLRETQYF
TGCGCCAGCAGTGAGTCGAGTTTTGGGGGCCTACGCGAGACCCAGTACTTC
>TRBV20-1|.|few|TRBJ2-5
CSARGVRRGRNQETQYF
TGCAGTGCTAGGGGAGTCCGGCGGGGGCGCAACCAAGAGACCCAGTACTTC
>TRBV10-2|.|.|TRBJ1-1
CASSESQFTEAFF
TGCGCCAGCAGTGAGAGTCAGTTTACTGAAGCTTTCTTT
>TRBV9|.|.|TRBJ1-1
CASSVEGDGTEVFF
TGTGCCAGCAGCGTAGAGGGGGACGGGACTGAAGTTTTCTTT
>TRBV6-6|.|many|TRBJ2-2
CASSYSWGQSGELFF
TGTGCCAGCAGTTACTCATGGGGCCAGAGCGGGGAGCTGTTTTTT
>TRBV7-9|.|few|TRBJ1-6
CASSEDGGGKGSPLHF
TGTGCCAGCAGCGAGGACGGGGGCGGAAAGGGATCACCCCTCCACTTT
>TRBV5-1|TRBD2|.|TRBJ2-1
CASSLGTSKEKQFF
TGCGCCAGCAGCCTGGGGACTAGTAAAGAGAAGCAGTTCTTC
>TRBV7-2|TRBD2|few|TRBJ2-3
CASNVAGLTDTRYF
TGTGCCAGCAATGTAGCGGGCCTCACAGATACGCGGTATTTT
>TRBV15|TRBD1|few|TRBJ2-7
CATSRGTGVSSYEQYF
TGTGCCACCAGCAGAGGTACAGGGGTAAGCTCCTACGAGCAGTACTTC
>TRBV27|.|.|TRBJ1-2
CASSLRGPGIVGYTF
TGTGCCAGCAGTTTACGTGGTCCAGGGATAGTTGGCTACACCTTC
>TRBV6-1|.|few|TRBJ1-5
CASLQDSQPQHF
TGTGCCAGCCTACAGGATTCTCAGCCCCAGCATTTT
>TRBV5-4|TRBD1|.|TRBJ2-7
CASSLIGTGGLEQYF
TGTGCCAGCAGCTTGATAGGGACAGGGGGTCTCGAGCAGTACTTC